These T cell receptor beta chains were read from a single sample in a study of control samples from healthy donors and cancer patients. Some clones are missing from TCRdb's copy, which holds only in-frame ones; the method was immunoSEQ multiplex PCR. The table records 98,000 or so clones, 79% of them present only once. Sequencing was done on a sample of blood. The receptors were sampled from a woman aged 25 to 39 in good health. The conserved cysteine and the conserved F or W are not part of the CDR3 here.

j_call | v_call | cdr3_aa
TRBJ2-5 | TRBV5-1 | ATSVQPGPRETQY
TRBJ2-3 | TRBV24-1 | ATASSGDFSTDTQY
TRBJ2-5 | TRBV19 | ASSHQGSILETQY
TRBJ1-1 | TRBV19 | ASMNRVNTEAF
TRBJ1-2 | TRBV25-1 | ASSESGQGSVDGYT
TRBJ2-1 | TRBV18 | ASSPGRIGGVDEQF
TRBJ2-7 | TRBV20-1 | SATGMDEQY
TRBJ1-2 | TRBV13 | ASSFAANYGYT
TRBJ1-1 | TRBV6-5 | ASSPTGGLSF
TRBJ2-2 | TRBV9 | ASRQGQMNTGELF
TRBJ1-2 | TRBV24-1 | ATSDSTGSGYT
TRBJ1-4 | TRBV15 | ATRGGQGYNEKLF
TRBJ1-4 | TRBV5-4 | ASSPGARDGEEKLF
TRBJ1-1 | TRBV6-2/TRBV6-3 | ASSSQGSAF
TRBJ2-1 | TRBV10-3 | AITQTGGGQF
TRBJ1-1 | TRBV4-3 | ASSHRTVNTEAF
TRBJ2-2 | TRBV6-2/TRBV6-3 | ASSYSRLDTGELF
TRBJ1-6 | TRBV25-1 | ASRGQGNSPLH
TRBJ1-6 | TRBV27 | ASSPRGGSDSPLH
TRBJ1-6 | TRBV6-5 | ASSPVGRVGSPLH
TRBJ2-7 | TRBV7-2 | ASSLVGQGVYEQY
TRBJ1-2 | TRBV10-3 | ATQAANYGYT
TRBJ1-1 | TRBV6-6 | ASSYRNRATEAF
TRBJ2-1 | TRBV9 | ASSGLLTGTSNNEQF
TRBJ2-6 | TRBV14 | ASSLQDSLSGANVLT
TRBJ1-3 | TRBV7-9 | ASSLAVLSSGNTIY
TRBJ1-2 | TRBV5-6 | ASSLVMREANYGYT
TRBJ2-7 | TRBV5-1 | ASSLDSGGIEQY
TRBJ1-1 | TRBV5-6 | ASSGLGFTEAF
TRBJ2-7 | TRBV24-1 | ATSGSQGADYEQY
TRBJ2-7 | TRBV4-2 | ASSRGGGRSYEQY
TRBJ1-2 | TRBV5-1 | ASSPDTGPGPNGYT
TRBJ2-1 | TRBV19 | ASSMTGTEQF
TRBJ2-6 | TRBV7-3 | ASSLISRAGANVLT
TRBJ2-7 | TRBV7-2 | ASSRTSGGAYEQY
TRBJ2-1 | TRBV6-6 | ASSGLAGVYNEQF
TRBJ1-5 | TRBV7-5 | ARSLTASNQPQH
TRBJ2-5 | TRBV5-1 | ASSPRGGLRGETQY
TRBJ1-1 | TRBV12-5 | ASGLGQGGNTEAF
TRBJ1-1 | TRBV18 | ASSRGPDSREAF
TRBJ2-3 | TRBV19 | ASSGMTGPDTQY
TRBJ2-6 | TRBV4-1 | ASSQDGGQGKSGANVLT
TRBJ1-2 | TRBV6-4 | ASSDRAGTPFYGYT
TRBJ1-2 | TRBV2 | ASSEEVRGYGYT
TRBJ1-5 | TRBV6-4 | ASPGGGYQPQH
TRBJ1-1 | TRBV9 | ASSVGPLTEAF
TRBJ2-1 | TRBV11-2 | ASSWGRAGQNEQF
TRBJ2-3 | TRBV5-1 | ASSLNGDTQY
TRBJ2-7 | TRBV6-2/TRBV6-3 | ASSYEAGSSYEQY
TRBJ1-5 | TRBV4-1 | ASSQPDLGTGGTQPQH